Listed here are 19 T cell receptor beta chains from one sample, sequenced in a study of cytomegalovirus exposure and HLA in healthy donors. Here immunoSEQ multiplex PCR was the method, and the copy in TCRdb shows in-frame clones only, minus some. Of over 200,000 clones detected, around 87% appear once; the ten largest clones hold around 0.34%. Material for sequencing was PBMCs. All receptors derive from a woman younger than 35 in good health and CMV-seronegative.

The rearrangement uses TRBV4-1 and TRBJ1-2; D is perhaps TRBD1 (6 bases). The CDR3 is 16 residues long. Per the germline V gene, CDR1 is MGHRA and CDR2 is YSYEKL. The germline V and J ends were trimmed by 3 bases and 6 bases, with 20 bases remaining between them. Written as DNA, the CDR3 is TGCGCCAGCAGCCAGAACGTAGGGGGAAGGCGGGATGGCTACACCTTC. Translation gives CASSQNVGGRRDGYTF.

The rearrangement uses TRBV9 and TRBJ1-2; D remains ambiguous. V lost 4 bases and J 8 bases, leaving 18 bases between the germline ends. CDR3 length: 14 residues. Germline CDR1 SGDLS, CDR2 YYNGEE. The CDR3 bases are TGTGCCAGCAGCATCCCCCCGAACAGTAAAGGCTACACCTTC. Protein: CASSIPPNSKGYTF.

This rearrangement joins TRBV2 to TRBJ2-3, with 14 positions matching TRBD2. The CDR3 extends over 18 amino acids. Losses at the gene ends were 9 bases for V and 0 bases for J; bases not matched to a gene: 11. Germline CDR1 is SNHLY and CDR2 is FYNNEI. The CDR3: CASKLGLAGGSSTDTQYF. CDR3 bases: TGTGCCAGTAAGCTCGGACTAGCGGGGGGCTCTAGCACAGATACGCAGTATTTT.

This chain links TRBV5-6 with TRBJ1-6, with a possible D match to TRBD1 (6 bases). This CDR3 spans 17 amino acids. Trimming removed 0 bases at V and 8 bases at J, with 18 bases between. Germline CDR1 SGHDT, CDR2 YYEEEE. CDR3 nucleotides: TGTGCCAGCAGCTTGGTCACCCGGGGAGGGGGGGATTCACCCCTCCACTTT. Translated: CASSLVTRGGGDSPLHF.

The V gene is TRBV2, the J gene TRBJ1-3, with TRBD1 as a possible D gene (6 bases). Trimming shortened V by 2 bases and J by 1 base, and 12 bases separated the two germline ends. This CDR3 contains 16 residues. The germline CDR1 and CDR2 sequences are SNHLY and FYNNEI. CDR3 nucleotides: TGTGCCAGCAGTGAACAGGGGAGTCGGTCTGGAAACACCATATATTTT. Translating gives CASSEQGSRSGNTIYF.

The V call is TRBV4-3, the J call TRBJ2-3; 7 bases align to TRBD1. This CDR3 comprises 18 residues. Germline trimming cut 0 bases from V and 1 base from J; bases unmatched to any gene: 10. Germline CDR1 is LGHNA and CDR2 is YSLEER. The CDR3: CASSQDPSAGGGTDTQYF. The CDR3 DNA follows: TGCGCCAGCAGCCAAGATCCTTCGGCAGGGGGAGGCACAGATACGCAGTATTTT.

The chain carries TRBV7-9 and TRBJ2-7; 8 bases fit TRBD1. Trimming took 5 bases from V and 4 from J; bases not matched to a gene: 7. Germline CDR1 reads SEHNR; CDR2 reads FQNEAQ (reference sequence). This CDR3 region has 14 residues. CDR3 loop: CASSPADRAYEQYF. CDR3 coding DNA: TGTGCCAGCAGCCCCGCGGACAGGGCGTACGAGCAGTACTTC.

The CDR3 sequence: CATSTTGGYTGELFF. For the CDR3, the DNA is TGTGCCACCAGCACAACAGGGGGCTACACCGGGGAGCTGTTTTTT. The chain has TRBV15 and TRBJ2-2; 9 positions match TRBD1. Per germline, CDR1 LNHNV and CDR2 YYDKDF (reference sequence). This CDR3 comprises 15 residues. The junction had 3 bases not matched to a gene; V was cut back by 4 bases and J by 3 bases.

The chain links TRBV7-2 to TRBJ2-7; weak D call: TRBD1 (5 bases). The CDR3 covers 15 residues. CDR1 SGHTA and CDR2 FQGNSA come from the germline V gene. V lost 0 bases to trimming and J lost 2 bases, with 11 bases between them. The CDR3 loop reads CASSLAVGQPYEQYF. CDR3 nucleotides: TGTGCCAGCAGCTTAGCGGTGGGGCAGCCCTACGAGCAGTACTTC.

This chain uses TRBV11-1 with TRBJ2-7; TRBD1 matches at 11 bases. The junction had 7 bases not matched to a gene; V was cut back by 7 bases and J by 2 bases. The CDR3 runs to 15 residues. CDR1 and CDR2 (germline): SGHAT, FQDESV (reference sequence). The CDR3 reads CASTRPGQGAYEQYF. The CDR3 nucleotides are TGTGCCAGCACCCGGCCGGGACAGGGGGCCTACGAGCAGTACTTC.

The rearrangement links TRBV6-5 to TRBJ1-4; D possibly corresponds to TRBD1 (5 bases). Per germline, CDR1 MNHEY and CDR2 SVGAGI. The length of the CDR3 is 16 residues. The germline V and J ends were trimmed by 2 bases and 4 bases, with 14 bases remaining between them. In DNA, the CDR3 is TGTGCCAGCAGTTACATGAGCGGGACCTATAATGAAAAACTGTTTTTT. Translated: CASSYMSGTYNEKLFF.

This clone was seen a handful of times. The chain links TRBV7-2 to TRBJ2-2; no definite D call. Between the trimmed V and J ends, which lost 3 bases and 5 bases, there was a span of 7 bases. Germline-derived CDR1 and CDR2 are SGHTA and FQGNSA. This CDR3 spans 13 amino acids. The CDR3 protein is CASSLAETGELFF. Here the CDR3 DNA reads TGTGCCAGCAGCTTGGCAGAAACCGGGGAGCTGTTTTTT.

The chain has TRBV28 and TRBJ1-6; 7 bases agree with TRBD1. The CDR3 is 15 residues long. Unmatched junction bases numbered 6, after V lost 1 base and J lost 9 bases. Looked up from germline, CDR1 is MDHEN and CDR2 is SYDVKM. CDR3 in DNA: TGTGCCAGCAGTTTATTGACAGGGTATGCTTCACCCCTCCACTTT. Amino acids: CASSLLTGYASPLHF.

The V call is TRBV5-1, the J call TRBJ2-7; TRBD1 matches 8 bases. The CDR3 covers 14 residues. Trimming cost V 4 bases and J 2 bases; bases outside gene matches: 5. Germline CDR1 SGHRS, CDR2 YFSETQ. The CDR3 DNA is TGCGCCAGCAGCCCCGGGACAGGACCCTACGAGCAGTACGTC. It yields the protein CASSPGTGPYEQYV.

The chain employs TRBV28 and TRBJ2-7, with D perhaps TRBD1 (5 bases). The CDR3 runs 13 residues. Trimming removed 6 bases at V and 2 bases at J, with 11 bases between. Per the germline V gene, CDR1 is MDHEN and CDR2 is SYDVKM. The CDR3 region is CASSPTAAYEQYV. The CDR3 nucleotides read TGTGCCAGCAGCCCGACAGCAGCCTACGAGCAGTACGTC.

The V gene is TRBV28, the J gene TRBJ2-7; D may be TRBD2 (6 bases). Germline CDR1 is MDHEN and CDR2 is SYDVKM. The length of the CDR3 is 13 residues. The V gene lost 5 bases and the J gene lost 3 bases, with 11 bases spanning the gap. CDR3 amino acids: CASSRDFHYEQYV. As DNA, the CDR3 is TGTGCCAGCAGTCGGGACTTCCACTACGAGCAGTACGTC.

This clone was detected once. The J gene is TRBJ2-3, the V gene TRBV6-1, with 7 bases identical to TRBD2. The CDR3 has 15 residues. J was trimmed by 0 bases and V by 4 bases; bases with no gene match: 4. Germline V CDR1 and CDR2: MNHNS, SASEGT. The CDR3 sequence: CASSAKRGSTDTQYF. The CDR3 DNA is TGTGCCAGCAGTGCGAAGCGGGGCAGCACAGATACGCAGTATTTT.

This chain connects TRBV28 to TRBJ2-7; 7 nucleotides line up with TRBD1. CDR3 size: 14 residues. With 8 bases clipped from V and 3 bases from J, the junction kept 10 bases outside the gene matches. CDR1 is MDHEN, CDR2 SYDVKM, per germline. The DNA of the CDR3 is TGTGCCAGCGTTGAGTTACAGGGGAGCTACGAGCAGTACTTC. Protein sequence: CASVELQGSYEQYF.

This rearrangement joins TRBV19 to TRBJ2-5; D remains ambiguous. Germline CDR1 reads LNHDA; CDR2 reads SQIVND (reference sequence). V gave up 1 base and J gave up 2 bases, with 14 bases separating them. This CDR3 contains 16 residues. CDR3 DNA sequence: TGTGCCAGTAGTATAGGAAAGCGCCTCACGCAAGAGACCCAGTACTTC. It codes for CASSIGKRLTQETQYF.